The 30 T cell receptor beta chains presented below share a single source sample, sequenced in a study of tumor-infiltrating lymphocytes in primary liver carcinoma listed by TCRdb under 2017. This sample was sequenced with an Illumina HiSeq 2500. Starting from approximately 500 ng total RNA, TCRbeta-specific cDNA was produced by reverse transcription with a constant-region primer and ProtoScript II reverse transcriptase. TCRbeta libraries were built with three nested multiplex PCR rounds, a slightly modified ARM-PCR procedure. Each of the first two PCR rounds ran for about 9 cycles and used multiplex TRBV1-TRBV30 forward primers together with a Cbeta reverse primer. The public sequencing data were trimmed at Q25 with fastp and processed into clonotypes with MiXCR by TCRdb, which kept only in-frame beta chains. Duplicate CDR3 protein sequences are folded into a single record with the most common DNA and genes. The table for this sample lists about 50,000 distinct CDR3 sequences; around 82% of them were counted only once. The top ten clones comprise around 22% of the sample.

Total RNA and DNA were co-extracted from 20-30 mg of bulk tissue with the AllPrep DNA/RNA mini kit, without cell sorting. Sequencing was carried out using liver tumor tissue from sampling region 5. Taken with the paper, the label for cell subset or site translates to: tumor region T5, tumor centre. The receptors were gathered from a man between 35 and 55 years old with primary liver carcinoma and hepatitis B virus infection.

In this sample, this clonotype turned up once. Mismatch with germline at one junction end may stem from a read error. The chain links TRBV11-2 to TRBJ2-1; 7 positions match TRBD2. CDR3 length: 19 amino acids. Germline V CDR1 and CDR2: SGHAT, FQNNGV. For the CDR3, the DNA is TGTGCCAGCAGCTTCCAATGCGTGCCTGGGACTACCGGGAGTCATGATCAGTTCTTC. It encodes CASSFQCVPGTTGSHDQFF.

The J gene is TRBJ1-2, the V gene TRBV4-3, with D possibly TRBD1 on 5 matching bases. Germline CDR1 is LGHNA and CDR2 is YSLEER. The CDR3 runs to 14 residues. The V end lost 2 bases, the J end lost 8 bases, and 15 bases lay between the germline ends. CDR3: CASSQKEGDRGYTF. CDR3 coding DNA: TGCGCCAGCAGCCAAAAAGAGGGAGACAGAGGCTACACCTTC.

Worth noting for this clonotype: The missing conserved phenylalanine or tryptophan at the end of this CDR3 makes a read error likely. This rearrangement joins TRBV5-4 to TRBJ2-5; 9 bases are a match to TRBD1. Germline CDR1 and CDR2: SGHNT and YYREEE (reference sequence). The CDR3 is 17 residues long. V lost 3 bases, J lost 5 bases, and 14 bases stayed unmatched. In nucleotides, the CDR3 is TGTGCCAGCAGCTCGGGCCCGGGACAGGGCGGGACCGAGACCCAGTACTTA. This translates into CASSSGPGQGGTETQYL.

Points on this clonotype: The junction differs from germline at one of its ends, possibly a read error. This chain joins TRBV12-3 or TRBV12-4 and TRBJ2-7; D gene uncertain. The CDR3 spans 11 residues. Written as DNA, the CDR3 is TGTGCCAGCTGTTTGAGGTACGCGCAGTACTTC. It specifies CASCLRYAQYF.

This clonotype was seen once. CDR3 amino acids: CTISTVAGWVNNEQFF. CDR3 DNA sequence: TGTACCATCAGTACCGTAGCGGGATGGGTAAACAATGAGCAGTTCTTC. The rearrangement joins TRBV14 to TRBJ2-1, with 8 positions matching TRBD2. There are 16 residues in the CDR3. CDR1 and CDR2 from the germline V gene are SGHDN and FVKESK.

With regard to this clonotype: Since no conserved phenylalanine or tryptophan closes the CDR3, a read error is the likely cause. This chain uses TRBV29-1 with TRBJ2-7; D may be TRBD1 or TRBD2 (6 bases each). This CDR3 spans 14 amino acids. Germline-derived CDR1 and CDR2 are SQVTM and ANQGSEA. In DNA, the CDR3 is TGCAGTGTTGCCCCTTGGGGGGCCAACTACGGGCAGTACCTC. Its translation is CSVAPWGANYGQYL.

Details on this clonotype: A read error may account for a junction end that differs from germline. This chain connects TRBV11-2 to TRBJ2-4, with D unclear. CDR3 length: 15 residues. In germline, CDR1 is SGHAT, CDR2 FQNNGV. CDR3 protein: CARITSAVAENIQYF. Here the CDR3 DNA reads TGTGCCAGGATCACTTCGGCGGTAGCCGAAAACATTCAGTACTTC.

This clonotype was detected a few times. An end of the junction differs from the germline gene, which may be a read error. The rearrangement links TRBV4-3 to TRBJ2-1; D unclear. This CDR3 has 16 amino acids. CDR1 is LGHNA, CDR2 YSLEER, per germline. The CDR3 reads CASSQDPYSEYNEQSF. CDR3 nucleotide sequence: TGTGCCAGCAGCCAAGATCCCTACTCAGAATACAATGAACAGTCCTTC.

The rearrangement uses TRBV5-1 and TRBJ1-1, with 7 bases matching TRBD1. The CDR3 covers 14 residues. The V gene's germline CDR1 is SGHRS and CDR2 YFSETQ. V gave up 10 bases and J gave up 1 base; unmatched junction bases: 10. The CDR3 is CAGQTGTANTEAFF. CDR3 DNA sequence: TGCGCCGGCCAGACCGGGACAGCGAACACTGAAGCTTTCTTT. The full variable domain, in which reference TRBV5-1 and TRBJ1-1 provide the parts outside the CDR3, is KAGVTQTPRYLIKTRGQQVTLSCSPISGHRSVSWYQQTPGQGLQFLFEYFSETQRNKGNFPGRFSGRQFSNSRSEMNVSTLELGDSALYLCAGQTGTANTEAFFGQGTRLTVV.

In the case of this clonotype: Likely a read error: the CDR3 ends without its conserved phenylalanine or tryptophan. The DNA is left out, because the CDR3 cannot be placed on it with certainty; the CDR3 is given as TCRdb lists it. The chain combines TRBV11-1 with TRBJ2-4; TRBD2 is the table's D call, not checked against the DNA. The CDR3 is 17 amino acids long, termini counted. CDR1 is SGHAT, CDR2 FQDESV, per germline (reference sequence). CDR3 amino acids: CASSFPGTSGTKNIPCL.

Details on this clonotype: A much larger clone lies a single base off, so this may be a read error. The conserved closing phenylalanine or tryptophan is absent in this CDR3, likely reflecting a read error. The chain employs TRBV2 and TRBJ2-1; D might be TRBD1 or TRBD2, each matching 5 bases. Germline values: CDR1 SNHLY, CDR2 FYNNEI. This CDR3 has 15 amino acids. Between the trimmed V and J ends, which lost 6 bases and 8 bases, there was a span of 20 bases. In nucleotides, the CDR3 is TGTGCCAGCAGCACCGGGACGGACCCTTTGGATGAGCAGTTCCTC. Encoded protein: CASSTGTDPLDEQFL.

V usage is TRBV14 and J usage is TRBJ1-2; D not resolved. V dropped 4 bases and J dropped 7 bases, with 13 bases sitting between them. Germline V gene sequence: CDR1 SGHDN, CDR2 FVKESK. The CDR3 sequence is 13 residues long. CDR3 bases: TGTGCCAGCAGCCTGGCGAGTGCGAGTGGCTACACCTTC. Its protein is CASSLASASGYTF.

This chain connects TRBV29-1 to TRBJ2-5, with 9 bases identical to TRBD1. The CDR3 is 15 amino acids. In germline, CDR1 is SQVTM, CDR2 ANQGSEA. The J segment lost 7 bases and the V segment lost 3 bases, leaving 12 bases of the junction unmatched. In DNA form, the CDR3 reads TGCAGCGTTGAGGCGGACAGGGGCCGAGCAGGGACCCAGTACTTC. This encodes CSVEADRGRAGTQYF.

In regard to this clonotype: One end of the junction varies from germline; a read error may be responsible. This chain joins TRBV6-2 or TRBV6-3 and TRBJ2-1; tentatively, D is TRBD2 (6 bases). There are 16 residues in the CDR3. CDR1 is MNHEY, CDR2 SVGEGT, per germline. CDR3 sequence reads: CDSSYAGLASYNEQFF. The DNA of the CDR3 is TGTGACAGCAGTTACGCGGGGCTAGCGTCTTACAATGAGCAGTTCTTC.

About this clonotype: Here the CDR3 omits its conserved ending phenylalanine or tryptophan, so a read error is the likely source. The DNA is omitted, as the CDR3 cannot be located on it reliably, and the CDR3 follows TCRdb's listing. The chain has TRBV11-2 and TRBJ1-6; TRBD1, the table's D call, was not compared with the DNA. The V gene's germline CDR1 is SGHAT and CDR2 FQNNGV. The CDR3 totals 14 residues, both ends included. The CDR3 sequence is CASSLHRGLSPLQL.

The rearrangement links TRBV11-1 to TRBJ2-7; D is possibly TRBD2 (6 bases). This CDR3 region has 14 residues. Germline CDR1 and CDR2: SGHAT and FQDESV (reference sequence). V was clipped by 4 bases and J by 3 bases, with 13 bases between them. The CDR3 protein is CASSSRDSIYEQYF. In DNA form, the CDR3 reads TGTGCCAGCAGCTCGCGGGACTCAATCTACGAGCAGTACTTC. The whole variable domain, remainder taken from reference TRBV11-1 and TRBJ2-7, is EAEVAQSPRYKITEKSQAVAFWCDPISGHATLYWYRQILGQGPELLVQFQDESVVDDSQLPKDRFSAERLKGVDSTLKIQPAELGDSAMYLCASSSRDSIYEQYFGPGTRLTVT.

The rearrangement joins TRBV14 to TRBJ2-1; the D gene is possibly TRBD2 (6 bases). V was clipped by 6 bases and J by 5 bases, with 20 bases between them. Germline V gene sequence: CDR1 SGHDN, CDR2 FVKESK. The CDR3 is 16 residues long. The chain's CDR3 is CASSAIAECVNNEQFF. The CDR3 DNA is TGTGCCAGCAGTGCCATAGCGGAATGTGTAAACAATGAGCAGTTCTTC.

This clonotype was counted ten times or more. V and J are TRBV25-1 and TRBJ1-6; D is unclear. This CDR3 has 13 residues. V lost 1 base and J lost 9, with 7 bases in between. Germline CDR1 and CDR2: MGHDK and SYGVNS. This CDR3 is CASSEFFSSPLHF. The CDR3 DNA follows: TGTGCCAGCAGTGAATTCTTTAGTTCACCCCTCCACTTT.

Comments on this clonotype: This CDR3 is missing its conserved last phenylalanine or tryptophan, likely due to a read error. The rearrangement links TRBV6-6 to TRBJ2-1; D is unresolved. Germline V lookup: CDR1 MNHNY, CDR2 SVGAGI (reference sequence). This CDR3 comprises 13 residues. The CDR3 spells CTSTSQSYKEQFL. The CDR3 DNA reads TGTACCAGCACGAGTCAGTCATACAAAGAGCAGTTCCTC.

A word on this clonotype: The junction departs from germline at one end; a sequencing error may be responsible. The chain couples TRBV5-1 to TRBJ2-2, with 15 positions matching TRBD2. Germline lookup yields CDR1 SGHRS and CDR2 YFSETQ. The CDR3 is 17 amino acids. In DNA form, the CDR3 reads TGTGCCAGCAGCTTTGGACTAGCGGGAGGGGACACCGGGGAGCTGTTTTTT. Protein sequence: CASSFGLAGGDTGELFF. The full variable domain, with the rest looked up from reference TRBV5-1 and TRBJ2-2, is KAGVTQTPRYLIKTRGQQVTLSCSPISGHRSVSWYQQTPGQGLQFLFEYFSETQRNKGNFPGRFSGRQFSNSRSEMNVSTLELGDSALYLCASSFGLAGGDTGELFFGEGSRLTVL.

The chain links TRBV10-2 to TRBJ2-5; a weak D match, TRBD2 (5 bases). V shed 4 bases and J shed 2 bases, with 17 bases lying between them. The CDR3 length is 16 residues. Germline CDR1 reads WSHSY; CDR2 reads SAAADI. The CDR3 bases are TGCGCCAGCAGTGCCGGGTGGCTAGCAGCTCAAGAGACCCAGTACTTC. Its translation is CASSAGWLAAQETQYF.

Comment on this clonotype: This CDR3 fails to terminate in the conserved phenylalanine or tryptophan, so it likely reflects a read error. The chain combines TRBV6-6 with TRBJ1-5; D gene uncertain. V was shortened by 0 bases and J by 6 bases, with 6 bases between the two germline ends. The germline gives CDR1 MNHNY, CDR2 SVGAGI (reference sequence). This CDR3 spans 13 amino acids. For the CDR3, the DNA is TGTGCCAGCAGTTACTCGATGGCTCAGCCCCAGCATTTA. Amino acid sequence: CASSYSMAQPQHL.

By sample share, this clonotype is medium-sized. The rearrangement joins TRBV12-3 or TRBV12-4 to TRBJ1-3; D possibly corresponds to TRBD1 (5 bases). This CDR3 spans 14 amino acids. Trimming left V 3 bases short and J 2 bases short, with 8 bases between. CDR3 bases: TGTGCCAGCAGTTTTCGGGGGGCTGGAAACACCATATATTTT. This translates into CASSFRGAGNTIYF.

Notes on this clonotype: A junction boundary mismatches the germline segment, possibly from a read error. The chain couples TRBV12-3 or TRBV12-4 to TRBJ2-1, with D perhaps matching TRBD2 (5 bases). The CDR3 loop spans 15 amino acids. Here the CDR3 reads CASRMASGYHNEKFF. The CDR3 DNA follows: TGTGCCAGCAGAATGGCAAGCGGATACCACAATGAGAAGTTCTTC.

With regard to this clonotype: The junction differs from germline at one of its ends, possibly a read error. V is TRBV5-4 and J is TRBJ2-5, with D perhaps given as TRBD1 or TRBD2 (5 bases each). Germline loops: CDR1 SGHNT, CDR2 YYREEE (reference sequence). This CDR3 comprises 15 residues. In DNA, the CDR3 is TGTACCAGCAGTTTGAACGGGGACGACCAAGAGACCCAGTACTTC. As protein: CTSSLNGDDQETQYF.

This clonotype was picked up one time. A junction boundary mismatches the germline segment, possibly from a read error. J is TRBJ2-2 and V is TRBV11-2; D might be TRBD1 (6 bases). CDR1 is SGHAT, CDR2 FQNNGV, per germline. The CDR3 covers 17 residues. The CDR3: CAGSFDHRGRDTRELFF. The CDR3 nucleotides are TGTGCCGGCAGCTTTGATCATCGGGGTAGGGACACCAGGGAGCTGTTTTTT.

Points on this clonotype: Relative to the germline gene, one junction end is altered; a read error may explain this. The V call is TRBV6-5, the J call TRBJ2-7; 7 nucleotides align to TRBD1. The CDR3 extends over 12 amino acids. Per the germline V gene, CDR1 is MNHEY and CDR2 is SVGAGI. The CDR3 loop is CASNQGAYEQYF. The CDR3, as DNA: TGTGCTAGCAACCAGGGGGCCTACGAGCAGTACTTC.

Points on this clonotype: Compared with germline, one end of the junction differs, possibly owing to a read error. The chain combines TRBV14 with TRBJ2-1, with 8 nucleotides matching TRBD2. Per the germline V gene, CDR1 is SGHDN and CDR2 is FVKESK. CDR3 length: 16 amino acids. Written as DNA, the CDR3 is TGTGCTAGCAGTGACGTAGCGGGGTGGGTAAACAATGAGCAGTTCTTC. Translating it yields CASSDVAGWVNNEQFF.

This clonotype was seen just once. This chain connects TRBV14 to TRBJ2-1; maybe TRBD2 (5 bases). This CDR3 is built from 15 residues. Germline V gene sequence: CDR1 SGHDN, CDR2 FVKESK. With 5 bases removed from V and 6 bases from J, the gap between germline ends came to 17 bases. Here the CDR3 reads CASSEVGGCFNEQFF. CDR3 DNA: TGTGCCAGCAGCGAGGTAGGAGGATGCTTCAATGAGCAGTTCTTC.

The chain recombines TRBV20-1 with TRBJ2-1; perhaps TRBD2 as D (6 bases). Germline CDR1 and CDR2: DFQATT and SNEGSKA (reference sequence). The CDR3 is 17 residues long. V lost 6 bases to trimming and J lost 0 bases, with 21 bases between them. DNA for the CDR3: TGCAGTGCATACCCAATCGGGACTGACGGCTCCTACAATGAGCAGTTCTTC. Translating it yields CSAYPIGTDGSYNEQFF.